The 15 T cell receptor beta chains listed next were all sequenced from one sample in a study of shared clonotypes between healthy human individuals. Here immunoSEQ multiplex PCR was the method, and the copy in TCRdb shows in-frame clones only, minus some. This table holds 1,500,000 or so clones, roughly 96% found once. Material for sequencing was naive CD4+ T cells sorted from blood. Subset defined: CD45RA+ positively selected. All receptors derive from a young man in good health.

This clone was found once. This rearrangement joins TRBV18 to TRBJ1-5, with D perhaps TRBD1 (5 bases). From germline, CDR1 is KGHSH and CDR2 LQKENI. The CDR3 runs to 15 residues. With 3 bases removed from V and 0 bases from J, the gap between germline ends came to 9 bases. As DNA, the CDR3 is TGTGCCAGCTCACCGGGGGACTTTAGCAATCAGCCCCAGCATTTT. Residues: CASSPGDFSNQPQHF.

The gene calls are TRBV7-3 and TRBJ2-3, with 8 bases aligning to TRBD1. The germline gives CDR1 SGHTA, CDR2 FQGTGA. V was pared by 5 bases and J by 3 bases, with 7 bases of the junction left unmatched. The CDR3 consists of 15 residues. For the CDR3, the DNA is TGTGCCAGCAGCCCCGGACAGGGTCGAACAGATACGCAGTATTTT. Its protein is CASSPGQGRTDTQYF.

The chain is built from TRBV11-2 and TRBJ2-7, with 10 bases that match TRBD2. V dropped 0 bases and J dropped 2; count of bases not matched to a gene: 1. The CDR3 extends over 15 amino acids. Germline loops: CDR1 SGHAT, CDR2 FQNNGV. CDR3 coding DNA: TGTGCCAGCAGCTTAGAACTAGCGGGAACCTACGAGCAGTACTTC. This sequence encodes CASSLELAGTYEQYF.

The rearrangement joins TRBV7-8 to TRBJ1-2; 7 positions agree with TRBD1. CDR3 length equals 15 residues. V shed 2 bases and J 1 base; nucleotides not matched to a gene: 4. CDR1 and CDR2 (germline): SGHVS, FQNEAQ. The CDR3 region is CASSLLGQFNYGYTF. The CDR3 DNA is TGTGCCAGCAGCTTATTGGGACAGTTTAACTATGGCTACACCTTC.

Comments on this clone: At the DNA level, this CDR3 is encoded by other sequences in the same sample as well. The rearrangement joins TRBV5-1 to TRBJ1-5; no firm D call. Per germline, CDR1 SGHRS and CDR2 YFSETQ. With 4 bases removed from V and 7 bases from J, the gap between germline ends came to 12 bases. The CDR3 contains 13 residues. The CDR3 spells CASSPGIGQPQHF. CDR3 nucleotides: TGCGCCAGCAGCCCAGGAATAGGCCAGCCCCAGCATTTT.

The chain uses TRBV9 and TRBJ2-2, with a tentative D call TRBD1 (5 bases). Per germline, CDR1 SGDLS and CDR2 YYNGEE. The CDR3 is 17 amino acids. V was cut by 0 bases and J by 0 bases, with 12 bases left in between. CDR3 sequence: CASSVAVAGSNTGELFF. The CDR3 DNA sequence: TGTGCCAGCAGCGTAGCGGTCGCAGGGTCGAACACCGGGGAGCTGTTTTTT.

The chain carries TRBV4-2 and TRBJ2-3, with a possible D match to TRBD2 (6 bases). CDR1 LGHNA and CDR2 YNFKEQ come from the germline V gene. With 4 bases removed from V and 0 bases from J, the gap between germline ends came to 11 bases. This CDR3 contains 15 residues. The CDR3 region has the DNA TGTGCCAGCAGCCCCCTAGCGTCTAGCACAGATACGCAGTATTTT. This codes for CASSPLASSTDTQYF.

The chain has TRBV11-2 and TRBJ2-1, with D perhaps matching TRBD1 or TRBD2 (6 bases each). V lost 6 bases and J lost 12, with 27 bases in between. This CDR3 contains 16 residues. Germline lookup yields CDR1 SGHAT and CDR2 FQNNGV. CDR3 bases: TGTGCCAGCAGTCGGATCTTGGGGGAGGCCCGAGGGGGGCAGTTCTTC. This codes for CASSRILGEARGGQFF.

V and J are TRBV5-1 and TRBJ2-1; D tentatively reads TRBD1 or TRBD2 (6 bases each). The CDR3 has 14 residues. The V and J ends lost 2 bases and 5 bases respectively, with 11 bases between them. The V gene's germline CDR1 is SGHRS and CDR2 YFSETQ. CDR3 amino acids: CASSLRGDHNEQFF. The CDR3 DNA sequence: TGCGCCAGCAGCTTAAGGGGGGATCACAATGAGCAGTTCTTC.

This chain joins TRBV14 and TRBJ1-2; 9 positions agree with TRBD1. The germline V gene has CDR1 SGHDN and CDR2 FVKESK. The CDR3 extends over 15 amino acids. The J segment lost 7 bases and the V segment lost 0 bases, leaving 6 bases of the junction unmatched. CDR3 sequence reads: CASSQDNRGLFGYTF. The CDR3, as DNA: TGTGCCAGCAGCCAAGATAACAGGGGGCTTTTTGGCTACACCTTC.

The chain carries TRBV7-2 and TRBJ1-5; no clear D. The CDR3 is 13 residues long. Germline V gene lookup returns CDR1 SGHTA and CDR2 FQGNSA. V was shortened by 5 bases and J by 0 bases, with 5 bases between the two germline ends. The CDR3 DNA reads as TGTGCCAGCAGCCCCACTAGCAATCAGCCCCAGCATTTT. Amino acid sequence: CASSPTSNQPQHF.

The CDR3 DNA sequence: TGTGCCAGTAGTATCTCTCTCCGGGGGGGTCAGCCCCAGCATTTT. As protein: CASSISLRGGQPQHF. The chain joins TRBV19 to TRBJ1-5; D possibly corresponds to TRBD1 (5 bases). V gave up 3 bases and J gave up 6 bases, with 15 bases separating them. The CDR3 totals 15 residues. Germline assignment: CDR1 LNHDA and CDR2 SQIVND (reference sequence).

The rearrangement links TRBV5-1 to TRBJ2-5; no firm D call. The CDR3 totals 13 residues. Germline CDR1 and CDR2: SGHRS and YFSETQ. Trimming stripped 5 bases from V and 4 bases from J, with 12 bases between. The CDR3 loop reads CASRGERGETQYF. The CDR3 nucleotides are TGCGCCAGCAGGGGTGAGCGTGGAGAGACCCAGTACTTC.

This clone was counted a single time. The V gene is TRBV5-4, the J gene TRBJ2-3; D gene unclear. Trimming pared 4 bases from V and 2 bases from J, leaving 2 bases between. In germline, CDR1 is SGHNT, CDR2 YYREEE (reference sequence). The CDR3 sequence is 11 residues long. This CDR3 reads CASSHTDTQYF. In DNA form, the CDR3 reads TGTGCCAGCAGCCACACAGATACGCAGTATTTT.

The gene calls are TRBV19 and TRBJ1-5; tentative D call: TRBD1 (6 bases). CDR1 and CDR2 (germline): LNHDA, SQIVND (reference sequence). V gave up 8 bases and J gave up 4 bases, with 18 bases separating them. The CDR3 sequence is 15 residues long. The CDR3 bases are TGTGCCAGTCGGACGGTGGGGGCGCGAAATCAGCCCCAGCATTTT. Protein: CASRTVGARNQPQHF.